This T cell receptor beta chain was documented in a study of cytomegalovirus exposure and HLA in healthy donors. Here immunoSEQ multiplex PCR was the method, and the copy in TCRdb shows in-frame clones only, minus some. The sample lists about 170,000 clones, around nine tenths occurring once. The V gene lost 1 base and the J gene lost 0 bases, with 9 bases spanning the gap. The germline V gene encodes CDR1 SGHRS and CDR2 YFSETQ. CDR3 length: 15 residues. Study-level results: Both high specificity and high sensitivity reportedly marked the classifier's diagnosis of cytomegalovirus status.

In regard to this clone: Its antigen is undetermined.

What was sequenced was PBMCs. This TCR came from a man younger than 35 in good health and CMV-seropositive. The chain uses TRBV5-1 and TRBJ2-3; TRBD2 is a possible D gene (6 bases). The CDR3 sequence is CASSLSGTSTDTQYF. CDR3 nucleotide sequence: TGCGCCAGCAGCTTGTCCGGGACTAGCACAGATACGCAGTATTTT.